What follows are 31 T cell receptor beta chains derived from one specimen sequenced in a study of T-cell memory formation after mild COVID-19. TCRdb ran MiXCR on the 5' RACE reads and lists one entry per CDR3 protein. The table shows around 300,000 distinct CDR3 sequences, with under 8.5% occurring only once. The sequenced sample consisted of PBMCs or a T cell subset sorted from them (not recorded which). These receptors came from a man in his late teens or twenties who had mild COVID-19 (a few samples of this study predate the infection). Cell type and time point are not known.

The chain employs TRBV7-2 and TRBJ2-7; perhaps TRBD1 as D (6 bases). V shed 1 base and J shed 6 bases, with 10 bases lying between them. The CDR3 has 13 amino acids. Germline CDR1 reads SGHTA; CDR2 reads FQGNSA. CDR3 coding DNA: TGTGCCAGCAGCTTAGGGTTAGGGGGCGAGCAGTACGTC. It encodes CASSLGLGGEQYV.

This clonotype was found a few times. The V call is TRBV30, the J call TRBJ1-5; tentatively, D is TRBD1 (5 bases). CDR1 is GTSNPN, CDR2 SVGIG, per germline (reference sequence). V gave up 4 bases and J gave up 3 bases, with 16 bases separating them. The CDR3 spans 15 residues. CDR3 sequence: CAWTGQMGDNQPQHF. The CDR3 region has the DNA TGTGCCTGGACCGGTCAGATGGGGGACAATCAGCCCCAGCATTTT.

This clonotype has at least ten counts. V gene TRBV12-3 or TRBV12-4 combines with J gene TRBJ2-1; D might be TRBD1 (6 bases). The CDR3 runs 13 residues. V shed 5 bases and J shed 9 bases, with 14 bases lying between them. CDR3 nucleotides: TGTGCCAGCAGTCCGGACAGAGAGGGTGAGCAGTTCTTC. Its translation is CASSPDREGEQFF.

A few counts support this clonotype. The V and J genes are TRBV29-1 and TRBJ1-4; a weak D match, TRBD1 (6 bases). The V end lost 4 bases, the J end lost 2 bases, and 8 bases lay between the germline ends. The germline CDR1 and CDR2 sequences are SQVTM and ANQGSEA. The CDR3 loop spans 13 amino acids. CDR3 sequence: CSVGQATNEKLFF. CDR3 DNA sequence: TGCAGCGTTGGACAGGCGACTAATGAAAAACTGTTTTTT.

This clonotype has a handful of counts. The CDR3 spells CASRVSDEQYF. CDR3 sequence (DNA): TGCGCCAGCAGGGTATCTGACGAGCAGTACTTC. The rearrangement uses TRBV10-2 and TRBJ2-7; D is unresolved. Trimming stripped 6 bases from V and 5 bases from J, with 8 bases between. Germline CDR1 reads WSHSY; CDR2 reads SAAADI. The CDR3 totals 11 residues.

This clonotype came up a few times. This CDR3 reads CASSAYRGLAKNIQYF. For the CDR3, the DNA is TGTGCCAGCAGCGCGTACAGGGGTCTAGCCAAAAACATTCAGTACTTC. This rearrangement joins TRBV9 to TRBJ2-4; 7 bases agree with TRBD1. V shed 3 bases, J shed 0 bases, and the junction held 6 bases outside the gene matches. Germline V CDR1 and CDR2: SGDLS, YYNGEE. The CDR3 has 16 residues.

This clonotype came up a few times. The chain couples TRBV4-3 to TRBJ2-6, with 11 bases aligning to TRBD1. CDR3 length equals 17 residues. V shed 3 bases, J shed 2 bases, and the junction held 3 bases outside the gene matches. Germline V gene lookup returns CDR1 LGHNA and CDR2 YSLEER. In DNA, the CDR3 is TGCGCCAGCAGCCACAGGACAGGGGGCACTGGGGCCAACGTCCTGACTTTC. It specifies CASSHRTGGTGANVLTF.

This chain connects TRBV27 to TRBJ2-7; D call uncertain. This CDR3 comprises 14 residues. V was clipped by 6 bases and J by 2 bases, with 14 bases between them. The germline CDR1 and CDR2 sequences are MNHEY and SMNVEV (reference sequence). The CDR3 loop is CASSQWGTPYEQYF. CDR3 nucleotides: TGTGCCAGCAGCCAATGGGGTACGCCCTACGAGCAGTACTTC.

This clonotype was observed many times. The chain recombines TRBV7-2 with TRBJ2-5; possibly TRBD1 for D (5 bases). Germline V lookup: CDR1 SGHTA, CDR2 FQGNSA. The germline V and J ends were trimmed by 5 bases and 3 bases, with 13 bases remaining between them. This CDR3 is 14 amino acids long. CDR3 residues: CASSRWGGEETQYF. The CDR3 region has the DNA TGTGCCAGCAGCAGGTGGGGCGGCGAAGAGACCCAGTACTTC.

Here the CDR3 reads CASSFLGSEQYV. The CDR3 DNA is TGTGCCAGCAGTTTTCTTGGGTCTGAGCAGTACGTC. The V and J genes are TRBV12-3 or TRBV12-4 and TRBJ2-7; D is unclear. The CDR3 totals 12 residues. V dropped 3 bases and J dropped 7 bases, with 10 bases sitting between them.

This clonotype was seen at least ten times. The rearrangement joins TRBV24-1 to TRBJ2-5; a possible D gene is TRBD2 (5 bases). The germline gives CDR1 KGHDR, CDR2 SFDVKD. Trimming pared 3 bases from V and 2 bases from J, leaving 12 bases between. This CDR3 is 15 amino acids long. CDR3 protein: CATSDPTGIQETQYF. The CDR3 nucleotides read TGTGCCACCAGTGATCCCACGGGGATACAAGAGACCCAGTACTTC.

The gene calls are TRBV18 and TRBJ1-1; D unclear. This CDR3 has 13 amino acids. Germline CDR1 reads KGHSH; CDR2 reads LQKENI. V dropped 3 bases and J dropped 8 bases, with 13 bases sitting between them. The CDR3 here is CASSPPVRKEAFF. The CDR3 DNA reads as TGTGCCAGCTCACCGCCCGTGCGGAAAGAAGCTTTCTTT.

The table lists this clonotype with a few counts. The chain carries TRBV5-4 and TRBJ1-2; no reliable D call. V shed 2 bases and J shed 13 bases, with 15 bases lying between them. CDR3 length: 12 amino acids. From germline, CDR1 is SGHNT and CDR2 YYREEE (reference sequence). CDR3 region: CASSFYRQSATF. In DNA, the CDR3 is TGTGCCAGCAGCTTTTATCGGCAGTCAGCCACCTTC. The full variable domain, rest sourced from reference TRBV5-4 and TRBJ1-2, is ETGVTQSPTHLIKTRGQQVTLRCSSQSGHNTVSWYQQALGQGPQFIFQYYREEENGRGNFPPRFSGLQFPNYSSELNVNALELDDSALYLCASSFYRQSATFGSGTRLTVV.

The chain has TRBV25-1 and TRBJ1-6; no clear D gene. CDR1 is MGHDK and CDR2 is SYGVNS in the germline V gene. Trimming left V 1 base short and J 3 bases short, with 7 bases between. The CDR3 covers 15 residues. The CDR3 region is CASSESVLYNSPLHF. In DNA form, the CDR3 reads TGTGCCAGCAGTGAATCTGTACTCTATAATTCACCCCTCCACTTT.

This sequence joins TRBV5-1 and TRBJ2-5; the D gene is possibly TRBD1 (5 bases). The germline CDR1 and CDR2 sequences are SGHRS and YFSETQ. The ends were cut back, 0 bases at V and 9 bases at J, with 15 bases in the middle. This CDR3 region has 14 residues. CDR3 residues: CASSLEAGYRAQYF. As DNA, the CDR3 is TGCGCCAGCAGCTTGGAGGCAGGGTATCGTGCCCAGTACTTC.

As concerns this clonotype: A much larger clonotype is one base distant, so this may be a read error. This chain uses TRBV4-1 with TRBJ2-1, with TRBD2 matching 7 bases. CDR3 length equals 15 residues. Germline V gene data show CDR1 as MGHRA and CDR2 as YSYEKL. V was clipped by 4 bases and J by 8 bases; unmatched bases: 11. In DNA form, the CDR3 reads TGCGCCAGCAGCCTACACCTAGGGAGGGGTGATGAGCAGTTCTTC. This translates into CASSLHLGRGDEQFF.

The CDR3 DNA reads TGTGCCAGCAGTTACCACGGTACAGAGACCCAGTACTTC. Residues: CASSYHGTETQYF. The chain carries TRBV6-5 and TRBJ2-5; D remains ambiguous. The CDR3 has 13 amino acids. Germline V gene data show CDR1 as MNHEY and CDR2 as SVGAGI. Trimming took off 2 bases at V and 4 bases at J, with 8 bases between the two ends.

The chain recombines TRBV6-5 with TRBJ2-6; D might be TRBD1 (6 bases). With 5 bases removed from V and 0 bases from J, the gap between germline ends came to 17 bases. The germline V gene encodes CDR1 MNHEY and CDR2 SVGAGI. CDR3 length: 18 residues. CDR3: CASSQLGQGHSGANVLTF. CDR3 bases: TGTGCCAGCAGTCAACTAGGCCAGGGGCACTCTGGGGCCAACGTCCTGACTTTC.

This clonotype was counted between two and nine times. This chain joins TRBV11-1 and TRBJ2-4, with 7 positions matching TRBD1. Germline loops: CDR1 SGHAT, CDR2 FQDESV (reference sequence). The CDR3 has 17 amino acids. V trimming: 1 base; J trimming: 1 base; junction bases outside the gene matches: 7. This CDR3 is CASSLGRQGLAKNIQYF. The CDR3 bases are TGTGCCAGCAGCTTAGGGAGACAGGGTCTGGCCAAAAACATTCAGTACTTC.

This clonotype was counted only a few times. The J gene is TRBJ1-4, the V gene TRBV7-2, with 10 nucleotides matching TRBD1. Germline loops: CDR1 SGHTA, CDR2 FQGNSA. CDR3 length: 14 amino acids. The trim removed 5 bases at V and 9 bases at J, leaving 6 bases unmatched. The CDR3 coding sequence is TGTGCCAGCAGCCCGGGACAGGGGTTGAAAAAACTGTTTTTT. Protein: CASSPGQGLKKLFF.

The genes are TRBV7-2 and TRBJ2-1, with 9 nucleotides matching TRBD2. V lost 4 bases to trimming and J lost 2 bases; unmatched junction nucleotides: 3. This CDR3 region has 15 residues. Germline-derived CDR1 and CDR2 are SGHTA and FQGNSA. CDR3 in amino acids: CASSSGLATYNEQFF. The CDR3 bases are TGTGCCAGCAGCTCCGGACTAGCGACCTACAATGAGCAGTTCTTC.

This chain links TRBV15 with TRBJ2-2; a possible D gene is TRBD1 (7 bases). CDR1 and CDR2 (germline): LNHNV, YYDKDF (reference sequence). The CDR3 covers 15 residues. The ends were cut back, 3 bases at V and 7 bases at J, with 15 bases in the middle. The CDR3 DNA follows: TGTGCCACCAGCAGCTCAGGGGGGTACGGCGGGGAGCTGTTTTTT. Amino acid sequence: CATSSSGGYGGELFF.

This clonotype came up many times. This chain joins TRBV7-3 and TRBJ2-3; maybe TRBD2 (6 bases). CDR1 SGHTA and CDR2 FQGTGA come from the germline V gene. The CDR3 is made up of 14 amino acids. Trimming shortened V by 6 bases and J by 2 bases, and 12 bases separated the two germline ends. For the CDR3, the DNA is TGTGCCAGCAGGGCCGGGACTCACACAGATACGCAGTATTTT. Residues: CASRAGTHTDTQYF.

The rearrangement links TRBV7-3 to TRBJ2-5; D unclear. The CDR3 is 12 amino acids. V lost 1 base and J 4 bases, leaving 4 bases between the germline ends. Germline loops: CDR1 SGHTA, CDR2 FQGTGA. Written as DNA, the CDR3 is TGTGCCAGCAGCTTAATTGCAGAGACCCAGTACTTC. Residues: CASSLIAETQYF.

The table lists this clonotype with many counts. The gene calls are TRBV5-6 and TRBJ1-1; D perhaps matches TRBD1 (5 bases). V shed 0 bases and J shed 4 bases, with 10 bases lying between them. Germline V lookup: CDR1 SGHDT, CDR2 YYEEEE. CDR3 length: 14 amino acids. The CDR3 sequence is CASSLALRATEAFF. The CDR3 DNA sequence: TGTGCCAGCAGCTTGGCGCTCAGGGCCACTGAAGCTTTCTTT.

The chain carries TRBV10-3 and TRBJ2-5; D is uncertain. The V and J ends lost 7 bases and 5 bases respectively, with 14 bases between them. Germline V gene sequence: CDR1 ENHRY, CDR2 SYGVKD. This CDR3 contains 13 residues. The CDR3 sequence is CAINNQIEETQYF. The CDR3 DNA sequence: TGTGCCATCAACAATCAGATAGAGGAGACCCAGTACTTC.

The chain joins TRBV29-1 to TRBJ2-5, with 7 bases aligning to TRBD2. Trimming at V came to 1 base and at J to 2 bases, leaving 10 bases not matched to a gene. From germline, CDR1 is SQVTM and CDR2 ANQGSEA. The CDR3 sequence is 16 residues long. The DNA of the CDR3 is TGCAGCGTTGAAGGCTTTGGTCTAGCGGATCAAGAGACCCAGTACTTC. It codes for CSVEGFGLADQETQYF.

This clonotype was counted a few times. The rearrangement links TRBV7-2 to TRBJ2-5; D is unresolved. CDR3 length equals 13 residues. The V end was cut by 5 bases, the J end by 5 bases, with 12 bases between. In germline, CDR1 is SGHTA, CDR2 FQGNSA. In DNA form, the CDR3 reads TGTGCCAGCAGCCGACTCGGAGAGGAGACCCAGTACTTC. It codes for CASSRLGEETQYF.

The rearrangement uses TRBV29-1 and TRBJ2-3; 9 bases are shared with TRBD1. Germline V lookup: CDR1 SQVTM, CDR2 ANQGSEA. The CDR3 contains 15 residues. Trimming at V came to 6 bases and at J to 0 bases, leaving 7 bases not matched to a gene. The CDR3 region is CSVGQGQHSTDTQYF. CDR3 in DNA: TGCAGCGTGGGACAGGGCCAGCACAGCACAGATACGCAGTATTTT.

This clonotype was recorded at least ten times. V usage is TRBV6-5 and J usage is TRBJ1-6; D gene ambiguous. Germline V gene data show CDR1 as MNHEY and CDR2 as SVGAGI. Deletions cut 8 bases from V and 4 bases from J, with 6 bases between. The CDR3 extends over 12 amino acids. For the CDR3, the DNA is TGTGCCAGCCGCAGTTATAATTCACCCCTCCACTTT. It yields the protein CASRSYNSPLHF.

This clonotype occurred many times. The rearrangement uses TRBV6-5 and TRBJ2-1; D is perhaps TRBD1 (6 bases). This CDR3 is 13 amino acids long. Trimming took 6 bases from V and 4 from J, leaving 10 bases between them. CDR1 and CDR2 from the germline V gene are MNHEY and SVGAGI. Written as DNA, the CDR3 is TGTGCCAGCAGCGTTACAGGGTACAATGAGCAGTTCTTC. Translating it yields CASSVTGYNEQFF.